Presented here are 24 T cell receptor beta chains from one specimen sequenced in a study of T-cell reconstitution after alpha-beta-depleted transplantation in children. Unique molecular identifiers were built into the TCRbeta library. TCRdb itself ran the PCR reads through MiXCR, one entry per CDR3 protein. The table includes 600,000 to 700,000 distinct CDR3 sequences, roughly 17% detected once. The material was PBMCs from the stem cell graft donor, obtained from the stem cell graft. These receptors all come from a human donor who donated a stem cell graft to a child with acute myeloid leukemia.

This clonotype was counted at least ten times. The DNA for the CDR3 is TGCAGTGCCACGCACCCTAGCACAGATACGCAGTATTTT. This sequence encodes CSATHPSTDTQYF. The chain has TRBV20-1 and TRBJ2-3; D is undetermined. The CDR3 contains 13 residues. V was pared by 6 bases and J by 0 bases, with 10 bases between. Germline V gene data show CDR1 as DFQATT and CDR2 as SNEGSKA (reference sequence).

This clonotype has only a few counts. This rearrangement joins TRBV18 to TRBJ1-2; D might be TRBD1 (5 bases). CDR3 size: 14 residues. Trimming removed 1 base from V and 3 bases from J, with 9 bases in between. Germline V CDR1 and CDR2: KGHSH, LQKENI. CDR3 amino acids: CASSPRGSDYGYTF. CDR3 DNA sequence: TGTGCCAGCTCACCACGGGGCAGTGACTATGGCTACACCTTC.

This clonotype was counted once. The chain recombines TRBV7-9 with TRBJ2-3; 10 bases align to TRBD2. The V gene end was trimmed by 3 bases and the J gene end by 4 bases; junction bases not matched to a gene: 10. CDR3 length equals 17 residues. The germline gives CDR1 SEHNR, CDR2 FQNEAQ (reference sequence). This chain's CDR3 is CASSLPLAGSNADTQYF. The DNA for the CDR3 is TGTGCCAGCAGCTTGCCACTAGCGGGGAGTAATGCAGATACGCAGTATTTT.

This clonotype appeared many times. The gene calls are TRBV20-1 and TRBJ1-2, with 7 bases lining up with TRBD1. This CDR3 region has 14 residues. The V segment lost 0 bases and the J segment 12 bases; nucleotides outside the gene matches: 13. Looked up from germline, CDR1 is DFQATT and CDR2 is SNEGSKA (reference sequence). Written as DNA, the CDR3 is TGCAGTGCTAGAGACCCCAGGACAGGCCTGGAGGACACCTTC. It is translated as CSARDPRTGLEDTF.

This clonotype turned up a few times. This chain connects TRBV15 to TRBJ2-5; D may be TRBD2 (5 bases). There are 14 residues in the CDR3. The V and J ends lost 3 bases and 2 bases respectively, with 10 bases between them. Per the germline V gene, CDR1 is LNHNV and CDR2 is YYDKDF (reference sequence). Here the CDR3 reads CATSRDPGQETQYF. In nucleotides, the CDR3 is TGTGCCACCAGCAGGGACCCGGGACAAGAGACCCAGTACTTC.

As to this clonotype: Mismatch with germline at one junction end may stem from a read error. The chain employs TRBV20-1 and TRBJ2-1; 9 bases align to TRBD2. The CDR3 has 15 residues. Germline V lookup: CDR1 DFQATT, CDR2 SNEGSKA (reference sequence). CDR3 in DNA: TGCTGTGCTAGAGATAGTGGACTAGCGAACAATGAGCAGTTCTTC. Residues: CCARDSGLANNEQFF.

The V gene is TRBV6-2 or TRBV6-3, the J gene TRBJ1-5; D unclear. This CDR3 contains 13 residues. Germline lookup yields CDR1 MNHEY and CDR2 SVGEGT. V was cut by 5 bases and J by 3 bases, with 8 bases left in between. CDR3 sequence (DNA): TGTGCCAGCAGTGACATACTCAATCAGCCCCAGCATTTT. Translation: CASSDILNQPQHF.

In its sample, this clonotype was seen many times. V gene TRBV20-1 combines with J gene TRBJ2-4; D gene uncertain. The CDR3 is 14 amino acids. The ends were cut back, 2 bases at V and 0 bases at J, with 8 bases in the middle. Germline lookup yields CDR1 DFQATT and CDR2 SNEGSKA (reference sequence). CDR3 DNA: TGCAGTGCTAGACGTTCACTAGCCAAAAACATTCAGTACTTC. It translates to CSARRSLAKNIQYF.

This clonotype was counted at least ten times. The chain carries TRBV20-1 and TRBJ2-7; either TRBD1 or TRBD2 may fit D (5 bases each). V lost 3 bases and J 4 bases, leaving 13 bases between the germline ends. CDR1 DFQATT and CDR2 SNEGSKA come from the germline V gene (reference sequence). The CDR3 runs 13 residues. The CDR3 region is CSASRDGNYEQYV. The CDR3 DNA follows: TGCAGTGCTAGCCGGGACGGGAATTACGAGCAGTACGTC.

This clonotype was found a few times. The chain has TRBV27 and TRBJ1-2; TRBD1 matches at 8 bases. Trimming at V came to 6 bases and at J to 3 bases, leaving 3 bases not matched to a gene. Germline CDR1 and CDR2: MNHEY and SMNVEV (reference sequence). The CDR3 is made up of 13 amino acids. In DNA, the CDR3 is TGTGCCAGCAGGACAGGGGCAGACTATGGCTACACCTTC. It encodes CASRTGADYGYTF.

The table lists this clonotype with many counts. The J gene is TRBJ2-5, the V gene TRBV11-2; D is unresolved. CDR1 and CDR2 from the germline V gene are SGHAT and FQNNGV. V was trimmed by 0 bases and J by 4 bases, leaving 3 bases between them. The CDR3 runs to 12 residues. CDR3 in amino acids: CASSLEPETQYF. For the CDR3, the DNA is TGTGCCAGCAGCTTAGAACCAGAGACCCAGTACTTC.

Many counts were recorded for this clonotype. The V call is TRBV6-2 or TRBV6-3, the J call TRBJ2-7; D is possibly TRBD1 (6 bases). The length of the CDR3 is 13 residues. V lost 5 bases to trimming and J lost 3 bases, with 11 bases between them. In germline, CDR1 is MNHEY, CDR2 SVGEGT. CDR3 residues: CASSPPQGYEQYV. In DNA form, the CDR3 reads TGTGCCAGCAGTCCACCACAGGGCTACGAGCAGTACGTC.

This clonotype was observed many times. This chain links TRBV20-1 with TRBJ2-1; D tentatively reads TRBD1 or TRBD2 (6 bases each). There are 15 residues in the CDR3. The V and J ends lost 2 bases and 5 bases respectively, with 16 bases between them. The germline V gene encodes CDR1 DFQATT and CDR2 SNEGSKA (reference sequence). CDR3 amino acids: CSARRSGAQHNEQFF. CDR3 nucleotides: TGCAGTGCTAGACGGTCGGGGGCGCAGCACAATGAGCAGTTCTTC.

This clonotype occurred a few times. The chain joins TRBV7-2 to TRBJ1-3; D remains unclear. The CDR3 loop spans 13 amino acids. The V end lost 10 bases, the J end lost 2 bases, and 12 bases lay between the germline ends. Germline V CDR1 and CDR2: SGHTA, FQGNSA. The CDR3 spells CATRNGPGNTIYF. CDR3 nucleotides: TGTGCCACGAGGAATGGCCCTGGAAACACCATATATTTT.

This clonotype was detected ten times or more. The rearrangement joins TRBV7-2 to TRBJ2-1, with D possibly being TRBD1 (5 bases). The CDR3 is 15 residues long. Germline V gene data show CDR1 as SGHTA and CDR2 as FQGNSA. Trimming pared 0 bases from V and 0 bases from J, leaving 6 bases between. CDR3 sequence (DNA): TGTGCCAGCAGCTTAGCGACAGTCTCCTACAATGAGCAGTTCTTC. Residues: CASSLATVSYNEQFF.

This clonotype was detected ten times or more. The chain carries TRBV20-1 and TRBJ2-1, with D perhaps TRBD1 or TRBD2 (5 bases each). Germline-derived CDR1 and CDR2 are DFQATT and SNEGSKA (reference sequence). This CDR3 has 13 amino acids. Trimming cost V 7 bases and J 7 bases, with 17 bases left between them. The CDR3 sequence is CSGGRDLGNEQFF. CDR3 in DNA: TGCAGTGGGGGCCGGGACCTTGGGAATGAGCAGTTCTTC.

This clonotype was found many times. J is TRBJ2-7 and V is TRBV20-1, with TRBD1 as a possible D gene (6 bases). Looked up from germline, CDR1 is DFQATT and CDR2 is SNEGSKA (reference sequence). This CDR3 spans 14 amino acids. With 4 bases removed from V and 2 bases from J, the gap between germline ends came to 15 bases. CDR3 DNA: TGCAGTGCTACAAGACAGGTGGGGGCCTACGAGCAGTACGTC. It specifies CSATRQVGAYEQYV.

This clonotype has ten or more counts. CDR3 sequence: CSARDQEGMVADTQYF. CDR3 bases: TGCAGTGCTAGAGATCAGGAGGGAATGGTAGCAGATACGCAGTATTTT. The chain has TRBV20-1 and TRBJ2-3, with a weak D call TRBD2 (6 bases). This CDR3 has 16 residues. Germline V CDR1 and CDR2: DFQATT, SNEGSKA (reference sequence). V was clipped by 0 bases and J by 4 bases, with 17 bases between them.

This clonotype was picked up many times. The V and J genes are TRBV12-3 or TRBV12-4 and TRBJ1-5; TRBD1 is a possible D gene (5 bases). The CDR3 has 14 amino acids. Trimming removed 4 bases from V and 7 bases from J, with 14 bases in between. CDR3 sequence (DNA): TGTGCCAGCAGTTCCCAGGGAAACTGGCAGCCCCAGCATTTT. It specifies CASSSQGNWQPQHF.

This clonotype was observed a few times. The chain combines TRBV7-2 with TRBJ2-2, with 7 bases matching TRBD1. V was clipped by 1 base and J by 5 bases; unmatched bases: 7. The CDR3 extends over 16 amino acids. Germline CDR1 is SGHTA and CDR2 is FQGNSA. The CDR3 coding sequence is TGTGCCAGCAGCTTAGTGGCAGGGGGAGTTACCGGGGAGCTGTTTTTT. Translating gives CASSLVAGGVTGELFF.

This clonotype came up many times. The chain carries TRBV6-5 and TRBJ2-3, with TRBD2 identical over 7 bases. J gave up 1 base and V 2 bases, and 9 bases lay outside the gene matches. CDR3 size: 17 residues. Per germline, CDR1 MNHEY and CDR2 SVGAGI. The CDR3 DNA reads TGTGCCAGCAGTTACCAACGAACTACTAGCGGCACAGATACGCAGTATTTT. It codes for CASSYQRTTSGTDTQYF.

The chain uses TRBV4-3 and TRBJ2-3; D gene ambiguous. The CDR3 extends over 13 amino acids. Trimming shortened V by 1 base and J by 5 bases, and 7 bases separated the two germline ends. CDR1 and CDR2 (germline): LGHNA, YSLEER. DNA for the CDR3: TGCGCCAGCAGCCAAGTCTGGGGAGATACGCAGTATTTT. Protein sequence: CASSQVWGDTQYF.

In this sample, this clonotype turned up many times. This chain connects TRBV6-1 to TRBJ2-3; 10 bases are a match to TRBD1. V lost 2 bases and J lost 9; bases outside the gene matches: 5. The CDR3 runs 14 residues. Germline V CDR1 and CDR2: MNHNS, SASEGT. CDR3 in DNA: TGTGCCAGCAGTGAAACCCCGGGACAGGGGACGCAGTATTTT. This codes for CASSETPGQGTQYF.

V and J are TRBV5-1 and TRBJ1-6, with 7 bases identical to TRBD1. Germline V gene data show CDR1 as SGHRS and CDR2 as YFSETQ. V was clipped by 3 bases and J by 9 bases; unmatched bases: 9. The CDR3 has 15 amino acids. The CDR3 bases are TGCGCCAGCAGCTCGGAGGGGACAGCACGTTCACCCCTCCACTTT. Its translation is CASSSEGTARSPLHF.